This note documents a single TCR beta chain sequence. Its antigen is not known. A multiplex PCR was run with 60 Vbeta primers and 13 Jbeta primers. Method: immunoSEQ multiplex PCR; TCRdb's copy keeps in-frame clones and lacks some. This repertoire shows some 150,000 clones, about four fifths found once; its top ten account for approximately 3.7%. The data belong to a study of cytomegalovirus exposure and HLA in healthy donors. Findings of the study overall: It was reportedly the case that the classifier diagnosed cytomegalovirus status with high specificity and sensitivity. Several of the most significant clusters appeared, in a later analysis, to be linked to common viral pathogens. In a later analysis, the majority of CMV-associated beta chains seemingly showed HLA restriction.

Input material: PBMCs. The sequence came from a human donor in good health.

CDR3 sequence (DNA): TGTGCCAGCAGTGAACAGGCCCCCTCCTACAATGAGCAGTTCTTC. Residues: CASSEQAPSYNEQFF. V and J are TRBV6-1 and TRBJ2-1; unclear D gene. The CDR3 spans 15 residues. In germline, CDR1 is MNHNS, CDR2 SASEGT. V was clipped by 2 bases and J by 0 bases, with 8 bases between them.